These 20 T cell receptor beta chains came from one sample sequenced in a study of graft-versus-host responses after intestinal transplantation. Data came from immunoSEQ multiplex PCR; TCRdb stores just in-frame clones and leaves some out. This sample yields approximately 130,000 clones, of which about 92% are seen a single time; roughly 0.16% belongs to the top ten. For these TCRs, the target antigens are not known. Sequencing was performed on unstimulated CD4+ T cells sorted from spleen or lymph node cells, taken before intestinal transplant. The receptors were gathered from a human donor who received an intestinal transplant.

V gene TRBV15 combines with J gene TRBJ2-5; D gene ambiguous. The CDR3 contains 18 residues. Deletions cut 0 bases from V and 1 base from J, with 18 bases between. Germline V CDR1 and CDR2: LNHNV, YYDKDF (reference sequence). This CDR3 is CATSRDLSFLALQETQYF. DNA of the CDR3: TGTGCCACCAGCAGAGATCTATCGTTCTTGGCGCTCCAAGAGACCCAGTACTTC.

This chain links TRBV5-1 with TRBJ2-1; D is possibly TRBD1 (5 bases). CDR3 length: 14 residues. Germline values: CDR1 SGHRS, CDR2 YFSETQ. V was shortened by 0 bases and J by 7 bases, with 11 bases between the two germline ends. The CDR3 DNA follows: TGCGCCAGCAGCTTGGTACAGGCGGTGAATGAGCAGTTCTTC. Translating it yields CASSLVQAVNEQFF.

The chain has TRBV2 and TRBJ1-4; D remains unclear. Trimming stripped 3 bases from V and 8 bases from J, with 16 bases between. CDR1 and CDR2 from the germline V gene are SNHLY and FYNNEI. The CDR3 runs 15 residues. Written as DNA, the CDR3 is TGTGCCAGCAGTGAGGGTCTGGGGAGAAGGGAAAAACTGTTTTTT. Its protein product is CASSEGLGRREKLFF.

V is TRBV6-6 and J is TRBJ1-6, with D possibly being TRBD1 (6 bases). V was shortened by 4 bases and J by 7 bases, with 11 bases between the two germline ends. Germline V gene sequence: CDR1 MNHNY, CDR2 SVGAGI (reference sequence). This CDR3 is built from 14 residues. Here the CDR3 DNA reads TGTGCCAGCAGTTTACAGGGTTGGAATTCACCCCTCCACTTT. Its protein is CASSLQGWNSPLHF.

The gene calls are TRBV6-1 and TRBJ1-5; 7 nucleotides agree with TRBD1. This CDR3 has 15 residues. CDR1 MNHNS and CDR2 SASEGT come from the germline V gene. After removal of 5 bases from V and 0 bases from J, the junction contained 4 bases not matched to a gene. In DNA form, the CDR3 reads TGTGCCAGCAGTCAGGGGGAATATAGCAATCAGCCCCAGCATTTT. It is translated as CASSQGEYSNQPQHF.

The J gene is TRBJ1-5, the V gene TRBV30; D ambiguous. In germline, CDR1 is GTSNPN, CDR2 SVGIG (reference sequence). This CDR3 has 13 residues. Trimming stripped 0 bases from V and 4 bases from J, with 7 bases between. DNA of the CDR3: TGTGCCTGGAGTGTAGGCACAAATCAGCCCCAGCATTTT. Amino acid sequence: CAWSVGTNQPQHF.

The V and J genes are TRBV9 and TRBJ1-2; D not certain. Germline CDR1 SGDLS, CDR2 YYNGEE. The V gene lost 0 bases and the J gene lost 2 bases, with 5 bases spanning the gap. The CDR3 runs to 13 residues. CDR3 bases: TGTGCCAGCAGCGTAGACCGAAACTATGGCTACACCTTC. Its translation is CASSVDRNYGYTF.

DNA of the CDR3: TGTGCCAGCAGTTACTCGGAGTTGAACACTGAAGCTTTCTTT. Amino acid sequence: CASSYSELNTEAFF. V is TRBV6-5 and J is TRBJ1-1; D uncertain. The ends were cut back, 0 bases at V and 0 bases at J, with 5 bases in the middle. The CDR3 is 14 amino acids. The germline V gene has CDR1 MNHEY and CDR2 SVGAGI.

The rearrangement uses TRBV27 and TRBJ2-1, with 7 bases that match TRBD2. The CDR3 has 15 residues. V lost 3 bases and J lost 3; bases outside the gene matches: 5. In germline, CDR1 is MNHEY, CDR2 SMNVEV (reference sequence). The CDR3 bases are TGTGCCAGCAGTTTTGGAGGGACTATCTACAATGAGCAGTTCTTC. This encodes CASSFGGTIYNEQFF.

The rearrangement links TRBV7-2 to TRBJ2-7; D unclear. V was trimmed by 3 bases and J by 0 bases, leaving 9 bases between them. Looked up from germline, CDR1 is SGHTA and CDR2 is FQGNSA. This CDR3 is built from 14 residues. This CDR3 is CASSFHLSSYEQYF. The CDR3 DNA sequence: TGTGCCAGCAGCTTCCATTTGTCCTCCTACGAGCAGTACTTC.

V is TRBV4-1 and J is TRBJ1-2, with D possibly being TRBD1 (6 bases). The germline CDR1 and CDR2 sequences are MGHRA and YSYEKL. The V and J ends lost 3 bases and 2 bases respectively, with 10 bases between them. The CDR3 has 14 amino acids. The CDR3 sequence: CASSHGTSNYGYTF. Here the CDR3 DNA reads TGCGCCAGCAGCCACGGGACATCGAACTATGGCTACACCTTC.

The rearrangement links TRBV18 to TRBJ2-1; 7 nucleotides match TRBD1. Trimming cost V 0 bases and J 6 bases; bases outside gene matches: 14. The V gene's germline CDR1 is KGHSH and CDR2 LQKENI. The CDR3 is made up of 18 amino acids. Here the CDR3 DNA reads TGTGCCAGCTCACCACCGGTCGGCGACAGGGATGGAGGCAATGAGCAGTTCTTC. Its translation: CASSPPVGDRDGGNEQFF.

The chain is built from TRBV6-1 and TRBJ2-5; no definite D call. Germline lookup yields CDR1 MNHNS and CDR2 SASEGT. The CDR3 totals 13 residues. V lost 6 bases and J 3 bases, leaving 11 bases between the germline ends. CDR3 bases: TGTGCCAGCAGGACCCCAAGGAAAGAGACCCAGTACTTC. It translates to CASRTPRKETQYF.

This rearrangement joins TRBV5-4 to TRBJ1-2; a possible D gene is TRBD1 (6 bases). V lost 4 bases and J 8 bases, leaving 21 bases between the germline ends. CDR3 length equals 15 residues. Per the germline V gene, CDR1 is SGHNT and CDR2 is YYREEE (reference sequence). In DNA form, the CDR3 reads TGTGCCAGCAGCCCTGACATTCCCAGGGGCTGGGGCTACACCTTC. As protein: CASSPDIPRGWGYTF. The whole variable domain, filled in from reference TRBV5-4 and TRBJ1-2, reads ETGVTQSPTHLIKTRGQQVTLRCSSQSGHNTVSWYQQALGQGPQFIFQYYREEENGRGNFPPRFSGLQFPNYSSELNVNALELDDSALYLCASSPDIPRGWGYTFGSGTRLTVV.

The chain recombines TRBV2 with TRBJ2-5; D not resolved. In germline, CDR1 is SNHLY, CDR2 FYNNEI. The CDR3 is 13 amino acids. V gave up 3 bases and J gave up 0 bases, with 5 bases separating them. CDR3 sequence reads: CASSEPDQETQYF. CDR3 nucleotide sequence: TGTGCCAGCAGTGAGCCAGACCAAGAGACCCAGTACTTC.

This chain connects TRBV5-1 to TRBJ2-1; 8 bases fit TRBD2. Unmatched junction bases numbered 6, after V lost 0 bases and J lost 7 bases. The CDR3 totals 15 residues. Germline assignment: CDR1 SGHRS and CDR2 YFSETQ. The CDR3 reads CASSLGTSSGNEQFF. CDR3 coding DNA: TGCGCCAGCAGCTTGGGGACTAGCTCGGGAAATGAGCAGTTCTTC.

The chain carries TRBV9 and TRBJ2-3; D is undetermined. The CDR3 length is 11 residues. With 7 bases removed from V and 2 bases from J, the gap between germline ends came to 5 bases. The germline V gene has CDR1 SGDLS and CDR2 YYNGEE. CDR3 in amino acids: CASPDTDTQYF. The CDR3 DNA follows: TGTGCCAGCCCCGACACAGATACGCAGTATTTT.

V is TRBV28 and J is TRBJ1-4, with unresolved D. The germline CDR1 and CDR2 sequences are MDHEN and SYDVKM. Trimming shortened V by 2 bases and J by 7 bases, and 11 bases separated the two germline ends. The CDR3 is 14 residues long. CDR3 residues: CASSLTQTFEKLFF. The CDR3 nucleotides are TGTGCCAGCAGTTTAACACAGACTTTTGAAAAACTGTTTTTT.

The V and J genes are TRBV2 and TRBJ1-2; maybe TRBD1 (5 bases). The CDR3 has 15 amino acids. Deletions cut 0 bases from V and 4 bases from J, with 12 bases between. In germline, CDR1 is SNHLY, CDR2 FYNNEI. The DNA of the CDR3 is TGTGCCAGCAGTGAAGCTGGGACGGACTTCTATGGCTACACCTTC. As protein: CASSEAGTDFYGYTF.

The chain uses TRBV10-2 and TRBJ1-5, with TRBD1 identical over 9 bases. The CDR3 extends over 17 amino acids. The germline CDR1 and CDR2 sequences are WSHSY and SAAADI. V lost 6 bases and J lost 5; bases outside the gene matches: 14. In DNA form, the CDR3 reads TGCGCCAGCAGCCCAACAGGGGGCTCAGGCGGGTATCAGCCCCAGCATTTT. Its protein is CASSPTGGSGGYQPQHF.